This T cell receptor beta chain was documented in a study of blood T cells in healthy people across ages. The CDR3 covers 15 residues. V was shortened by 1 base and J by 8 bases, with 15 bases between the two germline ends. From germline, CDR1 is SGHRS and CDR2 YFSETQ. Primers used in a second PCR of about 7 to 11 cycles were a sample-barcoded 5' primer and a J-beta primer mix. TCRdb reprocessed the 5' RACE reads via MiXCR and lists one record per CDR3 protein. The sample includes around 1,700,000 distinct CDR3 sequences, under 30% seen only once; the top ten take 7.7%. The sequenced sample was blood. This receptor was obtained from a woman younger than 45 in good health. The V and J genes are TRBV5-1 and TRBJ1-4; D is possibly TRBD1 (5 bases). CDR3 protein: CASSLLGQPFEKLFF. The CDR3 bases are TGCGCCAGCAGCTTGCTTGGACAACCGTTCGAAAAACTGTTTTTT. Full variable domain (remainder filled in from reference TRBV5-1 and TRBJ1-4): KAGVTQTPRYLIKTRGQQVTLSCSPISGHRSVSWYQQTPGQGLQFLFEYFSETQRNKGNFPGRFSGRQFSNSRSEMNVSTLELGDSALYLCASSLLGQPFEKLFFGSGTQLSVL.